This T cell receptor (beta chain) was profiled in a study of blood T cell repertoires in COVID-19. Study in general: Some COVID-19 samples were acute and others convalescent; all came from the United States, Italy and Spain.

Authors' analysis steps: Nucleated cell number was recorded as an estimate derived from reference gene primer amplification. Clones were read by immunoSEQ multiplex PCR, and TCRdb kept only the in-frame ones, dropping some. Clone size and V and J calls were adopted from that table, with D and trimming inferred from the DNA. The repertoire has around 150,000 clones, roughly nine tenths of them found once; the top ten carry over 2%. This clone has a single count. The clonotype comes from a human donor with COVID-19, enrolled during active disease. The donor label of this sample is uncertain. Sequencing was done on a sample of peripheral blood.

Here the CDR3 reads CASSVQTGLNTGELFF. The DNA for the CDR3 is TGTGCCAGCTCAGTCCAGACGGGATTGAACACCGGGGAGCTGTTTTTT. The chain has TRBV18 and TRBJ2-2; D perhaps matches TRBD2 (5 bases). This CDR3 contains 16 residues. Between the trimmed V and J ends, which lost 5 bases and 1 base, there was a span of 14 bases. The germline V gene has CDR1 KGHSH and CDR2 LQKENI.